These 10 T cell receptor beta chains originate from one sample sequenced in a study of metastatic and nonmetastatic thyroid tumors. Nobody among the patients had been given any treatment before thyroid surgery. Using MiXCR, TCRdb re-called clones from the PCR reads. The table records about 19,000 clones, about 23% of them present only once. What was sequenced was tumor tissue. These receptors came from a male donor with papillary thyroid cancer or a benign thyroid nodule (not recorded which). Some clones in this sample may be carry-over from other donors' samples.

This clone came up many times. The rearrangement links TRBV19 to TRBJ1-5, with D hard to call. Germline V gives CDR1 LNHDA, CDR2 SQIVND (reference sequence). Trimming removed 0 bases from V and 0 bases from J, with 6 bases in between. This CDR3 region has 15 residues. CDR3 nucleotides: TGTGCCAGTAGTATAGACCAATATAGCAATCAGCCCCAGCATTTT. Translation: CASSIDQYSNQPQHF.

This clone was counted at least ten times. This chain connects TRBV18 to TRBJ1-1, with D possibly TRBD1 on 5 matching bases. The CDR3 covers 12 residues. From germline, CDR1 is KGHSH and CDR2 LQKENI. Between the trimmed V and J ends, which lost 1 base and 6 bases, there was a span of 6 bases. The CDR3, as DNA: TGTGCCAGCTCACCACGGGGGGCTGAAGCTTTCTTT. Amino acids: CASSPRGAEAFF.

The table lists this clone with many counts. The rearrangement uses TRBV5-1 and TRBJ1-5; D ambiguous. The germline gives CDR1 SGHRS, CDR2 YFSETQ. The CDR3 runs to 14 residues. Trimming took 4 bases from V and 4 from J, leaving 12 bases between them. The CDR3 here is CASSPDSRNQPQHF. The CDR3 nucleotides are TGCGCCAGCAGCCCGGACTCCCGAAATCAGCCCCAGCATTTT.

The chain joins TRBV11-2 to TRBJ1-2; tentatively, D is TRBD1 (5 bases). V lost 1 base, J lost 2 bases, and 14 bases lay in between. Germline V CDR1 and CDR2: SGHAT, FQNNGV. The CDR3 covers 16 residues. In DNA, the CDR3 is TGTGCCAGCAGCTTAGGATCCGGGACGGGGAACTATGGCTACACCTTC. This sequence encodes CASSLGSGTGNYGYTF.

V is TRBV7-2 and J is TRBJ2-1, with D tentatively TRBD2 (5 bases). The CDR3 runs 13 residues. Trimming shortened V by 3 bases and J by 4 bases, and 7 bases separated the two germline ends. In germline, CDR1 is SGHTA, CDR2 FQGNSA. This CDR3 is CASSFGGYNEQFF. In DNA form, the CDR3 reads TGTGCCAGCAGCTTCGGAGGATACAATGAGCAGTTCTTC.

This clone has a count of ten or more. The chain joins TRBV27 to TRBJ2-1; a weak D match, TRBD2 (7 bases). The V gene's germline CDR1 is MNHEY and CDR2 SMNVEV (reference sequence). Trimming took 10 bases from V and 6 from J, leaving 19 bases between them. The CDR3 has 14 amino acids. DNA of the CDR3: TGTGCCACCCACACTCGGGGGGCTATCAATGAGCAGTTCTTC. This sequence encodes CATHTRGAINEQFF.

This clone appeared many times. The CDR3 coding sequence is TGCAGCGTTGAAGTGGGAATGAGGACAGGGGATGACTATGGCTACACCTTC. This translates into CSVEVGMRTGDDYGYTF. This chain joins TRBV29-1 and TRBJ1-2, with 9 bases matching TRBD1. From germline, CDR1 is SQVTM and CDR2 ANQGSEA. This CDR3 comprises 17 residues. V was pared by 1 base and J by 3 bases, with 12 bases of the junction left unmatched.

This clone was seen at least ten times. V usage is TRBV2 and J usage is TRBJ2-1, with D unresolved. The length of the CDR3 is 11 residues. Looked up from germline, CDR1 is SNHLY and CDR2 is FYNNEI. V lost 6 bases and J lost 15, with 15 bases in between. CDR3 protein: CASRTDAPWFF. Here the CDR3 DNA reads TGTGCCAGCAGAACGGACGCCCCGTGGTTCTTC.

This clone was seen at least ten times. The J gene is TRBJ2-5, the V gene TRBV6-1; D gene uncertain. Trimming pared 5 bases from V and 5 bases from J, leaving 6 bases between. Germline V gene lookup returns CDR1 MNHNS and CDR2 SASEGT. This CDR3 has 11 residues. The CDR3 loop is CASSNWETQYF. The CDR3 DNA sequence: TGTGCCAGCAGTAATTGGGAGACCCAGTACTTC.

On this clone: At the DNA level, this CDR3 is encoded by other sequences in the same sample as well. The chain links TRBV4-3 to TRBJ1-2, with no clear D. Germline assignment: CDR1 LGHNA and CDR2 YSLEER. The CDR3 contains 15 residues. Trimming shortened V by 3 bases and J by 3 bases, and 14 bases separated the two germline ends. CDR3 amino acids: CASSQEAQDYYGYTF. The CDR3 region has the DNA TGCGCCAGCAGCCAGGAAGCTCAGGACTACTATGGCTACACCTTC.